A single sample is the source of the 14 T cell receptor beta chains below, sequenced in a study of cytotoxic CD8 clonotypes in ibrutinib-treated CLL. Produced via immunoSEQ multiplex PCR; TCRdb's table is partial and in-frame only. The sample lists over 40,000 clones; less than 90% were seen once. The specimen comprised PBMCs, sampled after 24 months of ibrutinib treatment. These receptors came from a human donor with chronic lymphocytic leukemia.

CDR3 nucleotide sequence: TGCGCCAGCAGCTACGGACAGGGCAATCAGCCCCAGCATTTT. Protein: CASSYGQGNQPQHF. V is TRBV5-1 and J is TRBJ1-5; 7 bases line up with TRBD1. The CDR3 is made up of 14 amino acids. Germline assignment: CDR1 SGHRS and CDR2 YFSETQ. Unmatched junction bases numbered 2, after V lost 3 bases and J lost 2 bases.

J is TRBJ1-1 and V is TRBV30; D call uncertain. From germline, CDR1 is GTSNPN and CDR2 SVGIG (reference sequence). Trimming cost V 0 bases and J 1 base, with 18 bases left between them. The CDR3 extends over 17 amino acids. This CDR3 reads CAWSVFSLGPANTEAFF. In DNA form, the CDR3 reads TGTGCCTGGAGTGTATTCAGTCTTGGGCCGGCGAACACTGAAGCTTTCTTT.

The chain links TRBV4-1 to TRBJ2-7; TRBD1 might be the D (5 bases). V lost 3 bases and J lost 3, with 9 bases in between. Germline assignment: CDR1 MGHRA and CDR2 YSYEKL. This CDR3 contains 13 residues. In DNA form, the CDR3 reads TGCGCCAGCAGCCACCAGACAGACTACGAGCAGTACTTC. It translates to CASSHQTDYEQYF.

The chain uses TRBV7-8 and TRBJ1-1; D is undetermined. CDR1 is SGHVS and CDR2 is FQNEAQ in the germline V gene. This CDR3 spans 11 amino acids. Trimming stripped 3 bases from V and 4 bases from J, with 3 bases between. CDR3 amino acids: CASSFGTEAFF. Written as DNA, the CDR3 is TGTGCCAGCAGCTTTGGCACTGAAGCTTTCTTT.

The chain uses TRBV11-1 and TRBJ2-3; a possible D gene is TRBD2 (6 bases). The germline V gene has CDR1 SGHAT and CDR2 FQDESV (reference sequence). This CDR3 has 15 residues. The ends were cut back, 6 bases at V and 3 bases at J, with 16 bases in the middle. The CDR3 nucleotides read TGTGCCAGCAGGTTAACGGGCGGGATAACAGATACGCAGTATTTT. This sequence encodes CASRLTGGITDTQYF. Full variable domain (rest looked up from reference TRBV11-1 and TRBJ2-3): EAEVAQSPRYKITEKSQAVAFWCDPISGHATLYWYRQILGQGPELLVQFQDESVVDDSQLPKDRFSAERLKGVDSTLKIQPAELGDSAMYLCASRLTGGITDTQYFGPGTRLTVL.

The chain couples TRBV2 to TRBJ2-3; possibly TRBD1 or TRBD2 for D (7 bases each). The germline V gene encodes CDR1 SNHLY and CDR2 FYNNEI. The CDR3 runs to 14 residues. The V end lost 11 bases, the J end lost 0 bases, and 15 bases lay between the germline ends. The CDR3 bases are TGTGCCTCCAGGGGGGGGATGAGCACAGATACGCAGTATTTT. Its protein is CASRGGMSTDTQYF.

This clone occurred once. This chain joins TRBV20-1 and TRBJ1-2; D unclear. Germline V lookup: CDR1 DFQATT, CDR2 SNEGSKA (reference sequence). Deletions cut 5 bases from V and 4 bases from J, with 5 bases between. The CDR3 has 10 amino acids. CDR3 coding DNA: TGCAGTGCTGACTCCTATGGCTACACCTTC. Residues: CSADSYGYTF.

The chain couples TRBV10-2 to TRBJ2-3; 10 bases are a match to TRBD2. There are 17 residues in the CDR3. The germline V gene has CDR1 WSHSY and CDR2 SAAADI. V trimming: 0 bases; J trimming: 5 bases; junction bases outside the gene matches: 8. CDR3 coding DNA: TGCGCCAGCAGTGAGTCGCCTCTAGCGGGAGTTTTAGATACGCAGTATTTT. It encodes CASSESPLAGVLDTQYF.

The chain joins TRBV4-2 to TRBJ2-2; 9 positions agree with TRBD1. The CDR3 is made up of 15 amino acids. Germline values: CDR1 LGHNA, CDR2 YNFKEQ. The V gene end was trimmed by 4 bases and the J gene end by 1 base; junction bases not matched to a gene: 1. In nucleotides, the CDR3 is TGTGCCAGCAGCCGGGACAGGGTGAACACCGGGGAGCTGTTTTTT. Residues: CASSRDRVNTGELFF.

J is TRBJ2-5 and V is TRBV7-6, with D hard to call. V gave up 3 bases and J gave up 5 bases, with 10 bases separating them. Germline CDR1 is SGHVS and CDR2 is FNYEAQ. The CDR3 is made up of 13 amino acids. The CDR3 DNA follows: TGTGCCAGCAGCTTTGCCGGGTTGGAGACCCAGTACTTC. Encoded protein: CASSFAGLETQYF.

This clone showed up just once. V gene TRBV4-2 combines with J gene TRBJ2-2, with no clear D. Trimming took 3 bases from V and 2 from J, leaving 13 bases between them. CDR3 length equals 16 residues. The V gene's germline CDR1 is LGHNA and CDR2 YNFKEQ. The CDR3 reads CASSHRSTLNTGELFF. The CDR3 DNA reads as TGTGCCAGCAGCCATAGGTCAACCCTTAACACCGGGGAGCTGTTTTTT.

This chain's CDR3 is CASSLKGSTEAFF. In nucleotides, the CDR3 is TGTGCCAGCAGCTTAAAGGGGTCGACTGAAGCTTTCTTT. This chain connects TRBV7-6 to TRBJ1-1; possible D gene TRBD1, 5 bases. CDR3 size: 13 residues. Germline V lookup: CDR1 SGHVS, CDR2 FNYEAQ. V lost 2 bases, J lost 5 bases, and 9 bases lay in between.

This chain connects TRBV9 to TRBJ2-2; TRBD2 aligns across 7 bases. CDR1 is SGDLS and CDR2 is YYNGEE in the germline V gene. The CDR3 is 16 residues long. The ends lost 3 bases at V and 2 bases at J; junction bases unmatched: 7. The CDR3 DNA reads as TGTGCCAGCAGCGCCGTCGCGACTAGCAACACCGGGGAGCTGTTTTTT. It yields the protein CASSAVATSNTGELFF.

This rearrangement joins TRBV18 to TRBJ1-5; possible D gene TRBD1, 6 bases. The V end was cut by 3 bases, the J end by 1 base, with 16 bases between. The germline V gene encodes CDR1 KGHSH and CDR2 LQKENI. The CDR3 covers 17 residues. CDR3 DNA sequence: TGTGCCAGCTCACCCGGGGCGGGGGCTAGGAGCAATCAGCCCCAGCATTTT. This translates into CASSPGAGARSNQPQHF.